The 27 T cell receptor beta chains listed next were all sequenced from one sample in a study of T cell responses to AZD1222 COVID-19 vaccine. Profiled with immunoSEQ multiplex PCR; TCRdb holds only in-frame clones, not every one. The repertoire consists of 200,000 or so clones, with 85% to 95% occurring once and the leading ten covering about 9.4%. The material sequenced was peripheral blood, taken on day 0 of AZD1222 vaccination. The receptor source for this set is an adult in good health.

V usage is TRBV18 and J usage is TRBJ2-5; no firm D call. The CDR3 spans 14 residues. The V gene lost 0 bases and the J gene lost 0 bases, with 5 bases spanning the gap. CDR1 and CDR2 (germline): KGHSH, LQKENI. The DNA for the CDR3 is TGTGCCAGCTCACCACCCATCTACCAAGAGACCCAGTACTTC. Its protein product is CASSPPIYQETQYF.

The chain is built from TRBV5-1 and TRBJ1-1; 7 positions agree with TRBD1. CDR3 length: 14 residues. Germline loops: CDR1 SGHRS, CDR2 YFSETQ. The J segment lost 7 bases and the V segment lost 0 bases, leaving 6 bases of the junction unmatched. The CDR3 DNA sequence: TGCGCCAGCAGCTTGGGACAGGGCGTAGGTGAAGCTTTCTTT. Its translation is CASSLGQGVGEAFF.

Concerning this clone itself: Different DNA sequences within this sample yield the same CDR3. The V and J genes are TRBV7-2 and TRBJ1-2; D gene ambiguous. With 3 bases removed from V and 0 bases from J, the gap between germline ends came to 8 bases. In germline, CDR1 is SGHTA, CDR2 FQGNSA. The CDR3 is 14 amino acids. CDR3 sequence: CASSLTGANYGYTF. The CDR3 DNA follows: TGTGCCAGCAGCTTGACCGGCGCTAACTATGGCTACACCTTC.

This sequence joins TRBV7-9 and TRBJ1-6; 7 bases line up with TRBD1. V shed 3 bases and J 7 bases; nucleotides not matched to a gene: 3. CDR3 length: 14 residues. Per the germline V gene, CDR1 is SEHNR and CDR2 is FQNEAQ (reference sequence). CDR3 loop: CASSFRQGNSPLHF. DNA of the CDR3: TGTGCCAGCAGCTTCCGACAGGGAAATTCACCCCTCCACTTT.

The J gene is TRBJ1-2, the V gene TRBV7-8; TRBD1 aligns across 9 bases. V dropped 1 base and J dropped 6; count of bases not matched to a gene: 6. CDR1 and CDR2 from the germline V gene are SGHVS and FQNEAQ. The CDR3 runs to 15 residues. CDR3 sequence: CASSLGRDRANGYTF. In DNA form, the CDR3 reads TGTGCCAGCAGCTTAGGTAGGGACAGGGCCAATGGCTACACCTTC.

The V gene is TRBV7-2, the J gene TRBJ1-2; 12 bases are a match to TRBD1. The V segment lost 4 bases and the J segment 2 bases; nucleotides outside the gene matches: 2. CDR1 is SGHTA and CDR2 is FQGNSA in the germline V gene. This CDR3 has 15 amino acids. CDR3 residues: CASSSGTGGNYGYTF. The CDR3, as DNA: TGTGCCAGCAGCTCCGGGACAGGGGGCAACTATGGCTACACCTTC.

This clone has only a few counts. V usage is TRBV6-5 and J usage is TRBJ2-7; 9 bases are shared with TRBD1. Germline V gene lookup returns CDR1 MNHEY and CDR2 SVGAGI. Trimming at V came to 4 bases and at J to 2 bases, leaving 0 bases not matched to a gene. The CDR3 loop spans 13 amino acids. The CDR3 DNA sequence: TGTGCCAGCAGTTGGGACAGGGCCTACGAGCAGTACTTC. Amino acid sequence: CASSWDRAYEQYF.

For the CDR3, the DNA is TGTGCCAGCAGTTATACAGGGCTCAATCAGCCCCAGCATTTT. Its translation: CASSYTGLNQPQHF. This chain uses TRBV6-5 with TRBJ1-5; D is possibly TRBD1 (6 bases). The CDR3 consists of 14 residues. Per germline, CDR1 MNHEY and CDR2 SVGAGI. Trimming removed 3 bases from V and 3 bases from J, with 9 bases in between.

The J gene is TRBJ2-4, the V gene TRBV29-1; D is possibly TRBD2 (7 bases). V was pared by 6 bases and J by 9 bases, with 24 bases between. The CDR3 runs 15 residues. Per germline, CDR1 SQVTM and CDR2 ANQGSEA. CDR3 in amino acids: CSVLGGGGLLSIQYF. CDR3 in DNA: TGCAGCGTCCTTGGGGGCGGGGGCCTACTGAGCATTCAGTACTTC.

The CDR3 DNA is TGTGCCAGCAGTTACTCCCCCGGGGGCGAGCGGGGCTACACCTTC. As protein: CASSYSPGGERGYTF. The chain is built from TRBV6-6 and TRBJ1-2, with D perhaps TRBD1 (6 bases). From germline, CDR1 is MNHNY and CDR2 SVGAGI (reference sequence). This CDR3 contains 15 residues. Trimming removed 0 bases from V and 8 bases from J, with 16 bases in between.

The genes are TRBV7-6 and TRBJ1-2; maybe TRBD1 (6 bases). The ends were cut back, 0 bases at V and 7 bases at J, with 15 bases in the middle. This CDR3 is built from 15 residues. Germline V gene data show CDR1 as SGHVS and CDR2 as FNYEAQ. The CDR3 is CASSLAPGAPGGYTF. In DNA, the CDR3 is TGTGCCAGCAGCTTAGCGCCGGGGGCACCAGGTGGCTACACCTTC.

The genes are TRBV10-1 and TRBJ2-1; 7 bases match TRBD2. The V gene's germline CDR1 is WNHNN and CDR2 SYGVQD (reference sequence). The V gene end was trimmed by 3 bases and the J gene end by 4 bases; junction bases not matched to a gene: 9. This CDR3 is 16 amino acids long. The DNA for the CDR3 is TGCGCCAGCAGTGATGAGGGAGGGCCCTCGTACAATGAGCAGTTCTTC. Translation gives CASSDEGGPSYNEQFF.

This chain links TRBV30 with TRBJ1-2, with D unresolved. This CDR3 region has 13 residues. V was clipped by 0 bases and J by 4 bases, with 9 bases between them. In germline, CDR1 is GTSNPN, CDR2 SVGIG (reference sequence). CDR3: CAWSVKGFYGYTF. CDR3 sequence (DNA): TGTGCCTGGAGTGTAAAAGGTTTCTATGGCTACACCTTC.

The genes are TRBV6-5 and TRBJ2-7, with 11 bases matching TRBD2. Germline V gives CDR1 MNHEY, CDR2 SVGAGI. The CDR3 is 13 amino acids. V shed 6 bases and J 5 bases; nucleotides not matched to a gene: 3. CDR3 protein: CASSTLAGDEQYF. CDR3 in DNA: TGTGCCAGCAGCACACTAGCGGGAGACGAGCAGTACTTC.

In DNA, the CDR3 is TGTGCCAGCAGCTTAGGTCGACTAGCGAGCTACAATGAGCAGTTCTTC. Translation gives CASSLGRLASYNEQFF. This chain joins TRBV7-8 and TRBJ2-1; 8 positions agree with TRBD2. This CDR3 contains 16 residues. J was trimmed by 3 bases and V by 1 base; bases with no gene match: 5. CDR1 SGHVS and CDR2 FQNEAQ come from the germline V gene.

The CDR3 nucleotides read TGTGCCAGCAGTTGGGACAGGGCGAGGGAAAATGAAAAACTGTTTTTT. This codes for CASSWDRARENEKLFF. The V call is TRBV6-5, the J call TRBJ1-4; 9 bases align to TRBD1. Germline CDR1 and CDR2: MNHEY and SVGAGI. Trimming at V came to 4 bases and at J to 5 bases, leaving 8 bases not matched to a gene. The CDR3 loop spans 16 amino acids.

The V call is TRBV2, the J call TRBJ1-5; 7 positions match TRBD1. The trim removed 6 bases at V and 4 bases at J, leaving 3 bases unmatched. The CDR3 runs 13 residues. Germline V lookup: CDR1 SNHLY, CDR2 FYNNEI. The CDR3 DNA reads TGTGCCAGCAGCCGGGGACAGAATCAGCCCCAGCATTTT. Amino acid sequence: CASSRGQNQPQHF.

The V gene is TRBV19, the J gene TRBJ1-5, with D maybe TRBD1 (5 bases). The CDR3 runs to 16 residues. Germline V gives CDR1 LNHDA, CDR2 SQIVND (reference sequence). The V end lost 2 bases, the J end lost 3 bases, and 14 bases lay between the germline ends. CDR3 nucleotides: TGTGCCAGTAGTATATCATCGGGGCGATCCAATCAGCCCCAGCATTTT. This sequence encodes CASSISSGRSNQPQHF.

The sample holds many counts of this clone. The rearrangement uses TRBV10-3 and TRBJ1-1, with D possibly matching TRBD1 (5 bases). This CDR3 region has 11 residues. Trimming took 6 bases from V and 10 from J, leaving 12 bases between them. In germline, CDR1 is ENHRY, CDR2 SYGVKD. CDR3 sequence reads: CAIREGVGAFF. CDR3 bases: TGTGCCATCAGGGAAGGGGTTGGAGCTTTCTTT.

The chain links TRBV9 to TRBJ2-2; the match to TRBD1 covers 8 bases. Germline V CDR1 and CDR2: SGDLS, YYNGEE. CDR3 length equals 16 residues. Unmatched junction bases numbered 6, after V lost 2 bases and J lost 3 bases. CDR3 nucleotides: TGTGCCAGCAGCGTCCAGACAGGGGTCTACACCGGGGAGCTGTTTTTT. Protein sequence: CASSVQTGVYTGELFF.

This chain uses TRBV24-1 with TRBJ1-5, with 9 bases fitting TRBD1. J lost 2 bases, V lost 7 bases, and 5 bases had no gene match. Germline V lookup: CDR1 KGHDR, CDR2 SFDVKD. The CDR3 loop spans 15 amino acids. The CDR3 loop reads CATRYRDRGNQPQHF. For the CDR3, the DNA is TGTGCCACCAGATATCGGGACAGGGGCAATCAGCCCCAGCATTTT.

The gene calls are TRBV19 and TRBJ1-1; D remains ambiguous. This CDR3 comprises 13 residues. V was cut by 3 bases and J by 4 bases, with 9 bases left in between. Germline V lookup: CDR1 LNHDA, CDR2 SQIVND (reference sequence). CDR3 in DNA: TGTGCCAGTAGTATGGGGTACGGCACTGAAGCTTTCTTT. This gives the protein CASSMGYGTEAFF.

V usage is TRBV5-4 and J usage is TRBJ2-7, with D unclear. The CDR3 spans 16 residues. V lost 2 bases to trimming and J lost 7 bases, with 22 bases between them. Germline V gene lookup returns CDR1 SGHNT and CDR2 YYREEE (reference sequence). The CDR3 loop reads CASSFGPNEAFWEQYF. In DNA, the CDR3 is TGTGCCAGCAGCTTCGGCCCCAACGAGGCCTTTTGGGAGCAGTACTTC.

J is TRBJ1-2 and V is TRBV7-2; D is unclear. Germline CDR1 and CDR2: SGHTA and FQGNSA. CDR3 length equals 13 residues. V was clipped by 4 bases and J by 5 bases, with 11 bases between them. The CDR3 protein is CASSSPGLYGYTF. The CDR3 DNA is TGTGCCAGCAGCTCCCCGGGCCTTTATGGCTACACCTTC.

V gene TRBV5-4 combines with J gene TRBJ2-1; TRBD2 might be the D (6 bases). The CDR3 loop spans 13 amino acids. CDR1 is SGHNT and CDR2 is YYREEE in the germline V gene (reference sequence). V shed 4 bases and J shed 5 bases, with 10 bases lying between them. In DNA form, the CDR3 reads TGTGCCAGCAGCATAACTAGCAACAATGAGCAGTTCTTC. This encodes CASSITSNNEQFF.

This chain links TRBV29-1 with TRBJ1-1, with D perhaps TRBD1 (5 bases). The CDR3 totals 12 residues. Germline V gives CDR1 SQVTM, CDR2 ANQGSEA. The V gene lost 7 bases and the J gene lost 1 base, with 10 bases spanning the gap. CDR3 coding DNA: TGCAGCGCTGAGGGGCCGAACACTGAAGCTTTCTTT. Residues: CSAEGPNTEAFF.

This clone was observed a handful of times. J is TRBJ1-1 and V is TRBV6-5; tentatively, D is TRBD1 (5 bases). Germline CDR1 MNHEY, CDR2 SVGAGI. This CDR3 has 13 amino acids. Trimming removed 6 bases at V and 4 bases at J, with 12 bases between. The CDR3 DNA is TGTGCCAGCAGCCCGGGACGGAGCACTGAAGCTTTCTTT. Protein sequence: CASSPGRSTEAFF.